The 7 T cell receptor beta chains reported below all come from one sample, sequenced in a study of cytomegalovirus exposure and HLA in healthy donors. The study ran its PCR with 60 Vbeta and 13 Jbeta primers. Assay used: immunoSEQ multiplex PCR; TCRdb lists only in-frame clones, some missing. The sample has about 170,000 clones; roughly 77% are singletons. Sequences were obtained from PBMCs. The source is a woman between 18 and 29 years old in good health and CMV-seronegative.

This clone appeared many times. This chain joins TRBV10-3 and TRBJ1-3; D gene ambiguous. The germline V gene has CDR1 ENHRY and CDR2 SYGVKD. Trimming left V 3 bases short and J 2 bases short, with 14 bases between. The CDR3 is made up of 16 amino acids. The CDR3 protein is CAISEYRSEPGNTIYF. The DNA for the CDR3 is TGTGCCATCAGTGAATATAGGAGCGAACCTGGAAACACCATATATTTT.

The V gene is TRBV30, the J gene TRBJ2-5; D gene unclear. Trimming took 4 bases from V and 4 from J, leaving 7 bases between them. This CDR3 spans 11 amino acids. Germline CDR1 and CDR2: GTSNPN and SVGIG (reference sequence). As DNA, the CDR3 is TGTGCCTGGAACCGGTTAGAGACCCAGTACTTC. Its protein is CAWNRLETQYF.

The rearrangement joins TRBV4-2 to TRBJ2-7, with D perhaps matching TRBD2 (6 bases). The CDR3 loop spans 16 amino acids. Germline V CDR1 and CDR2: LGHNA, YNFKEQ. V was clipped by 0 bases and J by 5 bases, with 17 bases between them. In DNA form, the CDR3 reads TGTGCCAGCAGCCAAGATGGAGTAGCGGCCCCCCACGAGCAGTACTTC. Encoded protein: CASSQDGVAAPHEQYF.

The rearrangement links TRBV19 to TRBJ1-6; 9 bases agree with TRBD1. Germline V gene data show CDR1 as LNHDA and CDR2 as SQIVND (reference sequence). This CDR3 comprises 15 residues. Trimming cost V 5 bases and J 3 bases; bases outside gene matches: 2. The CDR3 DNA is TGTGCCAGTAGTTCGGGACAGGGCTATAATTCACCCCTCCACTTT. This sequence encodes CASSSGQGYNSPLHF.

The J gene is TRBJ2-7, the V gene TRBV4-2; 8 bases map to TRBD2. The CDR3 totals 15 residues. J gave up 7 bases and V 0 bases, and 8 bases lay outside the gene matches. Per the germline V gene, CDR1 is LGHNA and CDR2 is YNFKEQ. CDR3 sequence: CASSQDRRGVWEQYF. CDR3 coding DNA: TGTGCCAGCAGCCAAGACCGGCGGGGGGTGTGGGAGCAGTACTTC.

The V gene is TRBV25-1, the J gene TRBJ2-1, with D unresolved. This CDR3 has 13 residues. V lost 3 bases, J lost 0 bases, and 3 bases lay in between. Germline loops: CDR1 MGHDK, CDR2 SYGVNS. CDR3 in amino acids: CASSESSYNEQFF. The CDR3 DNA sequence: TGTGCCAGCAGTGAGAGCTCCTACAATGAGCAGTTCTTC.

The genes are TRBV4-1 and TRBJ2-1; a possible D gene is TRBD2 (6 bases). The CDR3 runs 17 residues. The V and J ends lost 4 bases and 2 bases respectively, with 18 bases between them. The germline CDR1 and CDR2 sequences are MGHRA and YSYEKL. CDR3 loop: CASSPAGGGSTYNEQFF. In DNA, the CDR3 is TGCGCCAGCAGCCCCGCTGGTGGGGGGAGCACCTACAATGAGCAGTTCTTC.